Below, one T cell receptor (beta chain) is given with its context. The antigen remains undetermined. The sample comes from a study of radiation and T cells in renal cell carcinoma. Study in general: Nephrectomy followed 15 Gy stereotactic body radiation by 4 weeks.

Study-level results: No pretreatment tumor biopsies were available for baseline clonotypes. From baseline, blood top tumor clonotypes peaked at 2 weeks post-radiation.

The method was immunoSEQ multiplex PCR; TCRdb's version includes in-frame clones alone and lacks a portion of them. The sample holds approximately 140,000 clones, 88% seen once. The time point denotes: baseline pretreatment blood. Treatment in this sample: 15 Gy SBRT to primary tumor, nephrectomy 4 weeks later. Clear cell pathology was present in this patient's renal cell carcinoma. Sequencing was performed on blood, taken from a patient whose treatment included radiotherapy and nephrectomy. The source of this sequence is a woman aged 70-85 years with renal cell carcinoma.

CDR3 in amino acids: CASSPEDRVGYGYTF. For the CDR3, the DNA is TGTGCCAGCAGCCCAGAGGACAGGGTCGGGTATGGCTACACCTTC. The gene calls are TRBV9 and TRBJ1-2, with 8 bases lining up with TRBD1. The ends lost 4 bases at V and 5 bases at J; junction bases unmatched: 10. Germline CDR1 SGDLS, CDR2 YYNGEE. CDR3 size: 15 residues.